This T cell receptor beta chain was observed in a study of cytomegalovirus exposure and HLA in healthy donors. CDR3 length: 17 residues. Germline V gene data show CDR1 as SGHRS and CDR2 as YFSETQ. The trim removed 2 bases at V and 4 bases at J, leaving 12 bases unmatched. As to this clone: Its target is not known.

Study results and caveats: Highly shared variants forming one cluster were likely a sequencing artifact. Productive rates of about 87% or about 30% were seen for most TCR beta V segments in an earlier analysis. Several of the most significant clusters were apparently associated with common viral pathogens in a later analysis. In the analysis, some V segments, TRBV6-2 and TRBV6-3 included, were excluded as indistinguishable.

Primers included in the PCR were 60 Vbeta and 13 Jbeta primers. Only in-frame clones appear in the TCRdb table, and some are missing; sequencing was by immunoSEQ multiplex PCR. Of 150,000 to 200,000 clones in the sample, around 81% were seen once. Sequenced material: PBMCs. The chain links TRBV5-1 to TRBJ2-5, with 9 bases fitting TRBD2. The sequence derives from a woman aged 25 to 39 in good health and CMV-seronegative. The CDR3 DNA reads TGCGCCAGCAGCTTCCACCCTGGGCGGGAGGGCCTAGAGACCCAGTACTTC. Translation gives CASSFHPGREGLETQYF. The whole variable domain, filled in from reference TRBV5-1 and TRBJ2-5, reads KAGVTQTPRYLIKTRGQQVTLSCSPISGHRSVSWYQQTPGQGLQFLFEYFSETQRNKGNFPGRFSGRQFSNSRSEMNVSTLELGDSALYLCASSFHPGREGLETQYFGPGTRLLVL.